Detailed here is one TCR beta chain. As yet, its antigen is unknown. TCRdb re-called the reads with MiXCR, one entry per CDR3 protein. The sample lists around 180,000 distinct CDR3 sequences, approximately 28% occurring once. This sample was included in a study of T cell repertoires in cytomegalovirus infection. Overall study findings and caveats: Identification of carriers of CMV plus the relevant HLA was achieved through cumulative public TCR beta family frequency.

Sequenced: PBMCs. This TCR came from a human donor in good health (CMV status not recorded). Some clones in this sample may be carry-over from other donors' samples.

The chain's CDR3 is CASNYGTFFYEQYF. Here the CDR3 DNA reads TGTGCCAGCAACTACGGGACCTTCTTCTACGAGCAGTACTTC. The gene calls are TRBV6-1 and TRBJ2-7; D possibly matches TRBD1 or TRBD2 (5 bases each). CDR3 length equals 14 residues. Germline V CDR1 and CDR2: MNHNS, SASEGT. V dropped 7 bases and J dropped 3 bases, with 16 bases sitting between them.